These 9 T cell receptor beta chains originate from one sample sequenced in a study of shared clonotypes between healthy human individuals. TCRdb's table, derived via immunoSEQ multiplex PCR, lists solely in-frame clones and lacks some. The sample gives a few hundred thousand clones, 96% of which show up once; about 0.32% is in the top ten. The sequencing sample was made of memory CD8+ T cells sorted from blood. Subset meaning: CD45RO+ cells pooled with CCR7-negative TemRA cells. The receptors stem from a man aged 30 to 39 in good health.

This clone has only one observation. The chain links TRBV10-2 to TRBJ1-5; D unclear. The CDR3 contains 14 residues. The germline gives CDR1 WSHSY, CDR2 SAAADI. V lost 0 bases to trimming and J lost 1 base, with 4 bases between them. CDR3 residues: CASSESQSNQPQHF. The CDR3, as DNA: TGCGCCAGCAGTGAGTCGCAGAGCAATCAGCCCCAGCATTTT.

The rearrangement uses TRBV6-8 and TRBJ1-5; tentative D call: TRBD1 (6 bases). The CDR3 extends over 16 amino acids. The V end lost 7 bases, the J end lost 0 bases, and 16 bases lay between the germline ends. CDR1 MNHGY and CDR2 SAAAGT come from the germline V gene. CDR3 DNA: TGTGCCAGCATCCCCGGACAGTTATATAGCAATCAGCCCCAGCATTTT. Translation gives CASIPGQLYSNQPQHF.

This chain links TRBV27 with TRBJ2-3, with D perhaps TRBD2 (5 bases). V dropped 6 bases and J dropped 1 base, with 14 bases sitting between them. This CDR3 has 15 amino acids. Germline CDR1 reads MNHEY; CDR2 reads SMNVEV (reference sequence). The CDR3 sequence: CASSWEFPRTDTQYF. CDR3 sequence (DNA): TGTGCCAGCAGCTGGGAGTTCCCGCGCACAGATACGCAGTATTTT.

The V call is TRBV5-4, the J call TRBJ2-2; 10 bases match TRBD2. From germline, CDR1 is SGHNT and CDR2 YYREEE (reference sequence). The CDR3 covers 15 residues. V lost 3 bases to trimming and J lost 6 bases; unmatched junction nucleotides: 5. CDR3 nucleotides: TGTGCCAGCAGCTCCAGGACTAGCGGATCCGGGGAGCTGTTTTTT. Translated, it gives CASSSRTSGSGELFF.

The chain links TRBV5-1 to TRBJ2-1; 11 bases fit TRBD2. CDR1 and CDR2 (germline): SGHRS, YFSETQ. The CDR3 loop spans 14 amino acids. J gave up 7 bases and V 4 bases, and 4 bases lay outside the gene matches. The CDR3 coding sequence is TGCGCCAGCAGCATTAGCGGGAGGGGGAATGAGCAGTTCTTC. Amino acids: CASSISGRGNEQFF.

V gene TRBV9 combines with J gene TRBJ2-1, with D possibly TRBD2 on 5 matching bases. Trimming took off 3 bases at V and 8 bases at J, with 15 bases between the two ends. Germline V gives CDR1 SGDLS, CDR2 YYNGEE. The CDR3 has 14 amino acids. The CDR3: CASSASSSSHEQFF. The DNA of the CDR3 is TGTGCCAGCAGCGCAAGTTCTAGCTCCCATGAGCAGTTCTTC.

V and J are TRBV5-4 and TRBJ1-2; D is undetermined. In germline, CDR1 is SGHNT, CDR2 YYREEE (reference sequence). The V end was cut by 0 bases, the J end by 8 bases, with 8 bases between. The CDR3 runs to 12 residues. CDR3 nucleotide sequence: TGTGCCAGCAGCTTGGGCCCTAGGGGCTACACCTTC. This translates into CASSLGPRGYTF.

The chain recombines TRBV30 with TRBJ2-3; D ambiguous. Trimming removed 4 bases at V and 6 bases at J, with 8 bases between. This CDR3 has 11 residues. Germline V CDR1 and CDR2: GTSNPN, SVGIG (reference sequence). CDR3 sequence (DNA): TGTGCCTGGACTTACCGGGATACGCAGTATTTT. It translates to CAWTYRDTQYF.

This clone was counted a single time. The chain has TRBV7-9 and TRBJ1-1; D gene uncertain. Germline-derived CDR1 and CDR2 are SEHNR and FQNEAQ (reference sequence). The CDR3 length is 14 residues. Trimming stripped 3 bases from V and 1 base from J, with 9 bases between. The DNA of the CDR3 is TGTGCCAGCAGCTTGACCTCCCGGAACACTGAAGCTTTCTTT. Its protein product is CASSLTSRNTEAFF.